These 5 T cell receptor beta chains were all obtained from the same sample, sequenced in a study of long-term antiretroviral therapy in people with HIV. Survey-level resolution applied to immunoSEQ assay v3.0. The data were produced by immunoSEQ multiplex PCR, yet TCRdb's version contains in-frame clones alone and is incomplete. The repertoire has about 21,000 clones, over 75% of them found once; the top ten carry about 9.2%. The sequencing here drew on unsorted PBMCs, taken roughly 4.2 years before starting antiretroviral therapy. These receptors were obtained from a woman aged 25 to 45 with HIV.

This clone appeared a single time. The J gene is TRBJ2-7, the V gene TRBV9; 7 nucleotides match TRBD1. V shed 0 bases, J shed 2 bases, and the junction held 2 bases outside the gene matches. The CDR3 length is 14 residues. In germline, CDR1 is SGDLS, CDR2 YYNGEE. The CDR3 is CASSVGGQAYEQYF. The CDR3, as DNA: TGTGCCAGCAGCGTAGGTGGACAGGCCTACGAGCAGTACTTC. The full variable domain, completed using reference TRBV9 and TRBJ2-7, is DSGVTQTPKHLITATGQRVTLRCSPRSGDLSVYWYQQSLDQGLQFLIQYYNGEERAKGNILERFSAQQFPDLHSELNLSSLELGDSALYFCASSVGGQAYEQYFGPGTRLTVT.

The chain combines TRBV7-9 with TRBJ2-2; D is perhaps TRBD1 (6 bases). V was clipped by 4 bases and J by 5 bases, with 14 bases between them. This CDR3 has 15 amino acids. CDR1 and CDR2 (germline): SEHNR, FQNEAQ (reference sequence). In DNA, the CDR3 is TGTGCCAGCAGCTACGCCGGGACAAAAACCGGGGAGCTGTTTTTT. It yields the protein CASSYAGTKTGELFF.

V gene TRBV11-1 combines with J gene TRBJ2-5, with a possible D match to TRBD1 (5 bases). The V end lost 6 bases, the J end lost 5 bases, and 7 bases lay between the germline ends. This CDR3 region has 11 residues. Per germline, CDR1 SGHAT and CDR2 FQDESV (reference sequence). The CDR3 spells CASRKGETQYF. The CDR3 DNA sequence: TGTGCCAGCAGGAAGGGGGAGACCCAGTACTTC.

The CDR3 DNA reads TGTGCCAGCAGCTCGAACCTTCCAGGGGGGGAGCTGTTTTTT. This sequence encodes CASSSNLPGGELFF. The chain recombines TRBV7-3 with TRBJ2-2, with D possibly TRBD1 on 5 matching bases. The germline gives CDR1 SGHTA, CDR2 FQGTGA. This CDR3 contains 14 residues. V was clipped by 4 bases and J by 8 bases, with 14 bases between them.

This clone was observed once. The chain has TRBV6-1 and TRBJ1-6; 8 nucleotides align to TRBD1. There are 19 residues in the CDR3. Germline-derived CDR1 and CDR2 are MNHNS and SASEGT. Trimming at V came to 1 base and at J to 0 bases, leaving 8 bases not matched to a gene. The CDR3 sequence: CASSEDRTGLFSYNSPLHF. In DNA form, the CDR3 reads TGTGCCAGCAGTGAAGACAGGACAGGGTTATTCTCCTATAATTCACCCCTCCACTTT.